Here is one T cell receptor (beta chain) with its context. Its target is unknown. V trimming: 6 bases; J trimming: 1 base; junction bases outside the gene matches: 5. Per the germline V gene, CDR1 is MNHEY and CDR2 is SVGAGI. The CDR3 is 14 residues long. Each CDR3 protein is one row after TCRdb ran MiXCR on the reads. This repertoire shows more than 350,000 distinct CDR3 sequences, 30% to 40% found once; its top ten account for roughly an eighth. The data are from a study of T cell repertoires in cytomegalovirus infection. At the level of the study: Indications came from public TCR beta signatures; they pointed to CMV infection and to a matching HLA type.

Notes on the study in general: The ex vivo response showed dominance by HLA-C-restricted CMV-specific TCR beta clonotypes. The cumulative frequency of public TCR beta families identified carriers of CMV plus the relevant HLA.

The rearrangement joins TRBV6-5 to TRBJ1-1, with 7 nucleotides matching TRBD1. Sample: PBMCs. The origin of this receptor is a human donor in good health (CMV status not recorded). Some clones in this sample may be carry-over from other donors' samples. CDR3 sequence (DNA): TGTGCCAGCAGAAACAGGGGCGCGAACACTGAAGCTTTCTTT. It specifies CASRNRGANTEAFF.